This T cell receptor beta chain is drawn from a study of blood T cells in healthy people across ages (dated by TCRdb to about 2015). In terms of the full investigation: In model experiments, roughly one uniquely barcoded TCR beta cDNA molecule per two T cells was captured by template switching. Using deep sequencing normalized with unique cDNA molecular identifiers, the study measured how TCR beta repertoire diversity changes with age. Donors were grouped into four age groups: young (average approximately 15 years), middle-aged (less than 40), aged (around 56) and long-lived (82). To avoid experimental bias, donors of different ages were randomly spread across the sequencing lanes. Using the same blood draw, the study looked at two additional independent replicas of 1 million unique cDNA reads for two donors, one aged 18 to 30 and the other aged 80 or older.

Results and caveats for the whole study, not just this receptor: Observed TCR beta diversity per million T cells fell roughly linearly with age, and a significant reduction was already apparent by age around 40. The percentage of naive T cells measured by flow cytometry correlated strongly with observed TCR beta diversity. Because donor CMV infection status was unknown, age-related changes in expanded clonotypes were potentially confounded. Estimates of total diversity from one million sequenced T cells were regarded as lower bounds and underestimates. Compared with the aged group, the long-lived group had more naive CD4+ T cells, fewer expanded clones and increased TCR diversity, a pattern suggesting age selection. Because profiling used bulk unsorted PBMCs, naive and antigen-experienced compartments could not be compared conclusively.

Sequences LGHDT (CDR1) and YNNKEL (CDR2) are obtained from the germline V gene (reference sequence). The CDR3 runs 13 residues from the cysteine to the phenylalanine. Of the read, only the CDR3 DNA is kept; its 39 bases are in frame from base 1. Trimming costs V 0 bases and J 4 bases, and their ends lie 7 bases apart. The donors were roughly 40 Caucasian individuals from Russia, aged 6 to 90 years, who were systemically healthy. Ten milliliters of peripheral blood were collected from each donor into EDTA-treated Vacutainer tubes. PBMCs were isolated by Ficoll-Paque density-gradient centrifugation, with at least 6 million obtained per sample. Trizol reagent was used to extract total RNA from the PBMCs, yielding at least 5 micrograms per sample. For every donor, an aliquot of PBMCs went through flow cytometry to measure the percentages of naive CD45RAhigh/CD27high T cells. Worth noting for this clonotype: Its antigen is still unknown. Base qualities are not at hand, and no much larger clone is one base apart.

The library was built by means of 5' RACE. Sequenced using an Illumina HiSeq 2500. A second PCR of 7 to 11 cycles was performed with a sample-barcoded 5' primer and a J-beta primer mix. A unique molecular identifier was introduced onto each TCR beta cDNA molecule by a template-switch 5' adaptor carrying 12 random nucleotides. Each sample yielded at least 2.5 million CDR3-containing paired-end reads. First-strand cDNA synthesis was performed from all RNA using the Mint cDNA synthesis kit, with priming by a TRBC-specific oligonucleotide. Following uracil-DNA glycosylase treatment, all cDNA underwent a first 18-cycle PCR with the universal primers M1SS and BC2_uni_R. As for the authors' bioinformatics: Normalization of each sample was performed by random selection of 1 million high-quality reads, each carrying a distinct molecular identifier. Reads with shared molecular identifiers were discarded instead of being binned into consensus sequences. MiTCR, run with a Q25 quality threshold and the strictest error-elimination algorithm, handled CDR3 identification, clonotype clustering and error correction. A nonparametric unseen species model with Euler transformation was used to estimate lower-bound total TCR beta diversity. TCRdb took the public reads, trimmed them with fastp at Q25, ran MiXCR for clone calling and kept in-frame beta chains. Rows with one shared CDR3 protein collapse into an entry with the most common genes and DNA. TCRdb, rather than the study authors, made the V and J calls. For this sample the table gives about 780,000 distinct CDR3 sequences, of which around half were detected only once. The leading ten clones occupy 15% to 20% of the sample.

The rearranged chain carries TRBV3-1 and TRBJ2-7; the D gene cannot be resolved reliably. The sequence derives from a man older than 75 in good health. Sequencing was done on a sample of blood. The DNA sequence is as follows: TGTGCCAGCAGCCAAGAATGGCGGTACGAGCAGTACTTC. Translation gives CASSQEWRYEQYF.